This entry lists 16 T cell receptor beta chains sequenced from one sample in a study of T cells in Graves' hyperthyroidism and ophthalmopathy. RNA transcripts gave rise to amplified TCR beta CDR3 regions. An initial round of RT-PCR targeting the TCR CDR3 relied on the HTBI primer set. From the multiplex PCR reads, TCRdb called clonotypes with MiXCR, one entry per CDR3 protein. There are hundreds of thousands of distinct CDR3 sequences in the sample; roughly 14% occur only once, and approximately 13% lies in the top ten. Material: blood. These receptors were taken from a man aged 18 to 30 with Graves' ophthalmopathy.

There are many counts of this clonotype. DNA of the CDR3: TGTGCCAGCAGTTACGTGAGGGTCGGTGGTGAAAAACTGTTTTTT. This gives the protein CASSYVRVGGEKLFF. This chain joins TRBV6-5 and TRBJ1-4; D call uncertain. There are 15 residues in the CDR3. The V gene's germline CDR1 is MNHEY and CDR2 SVGAGI. Trimming pared 2 bases from V and 7 bases from J, leaving 14 bases between.

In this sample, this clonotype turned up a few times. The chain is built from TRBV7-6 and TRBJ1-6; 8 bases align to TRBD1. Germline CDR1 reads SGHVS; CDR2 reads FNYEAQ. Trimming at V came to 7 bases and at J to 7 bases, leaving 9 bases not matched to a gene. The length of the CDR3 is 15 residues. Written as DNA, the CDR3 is TGTGCCAGCACCCAATTCCGGGACAGGAATTCACCCCTCCACTTT. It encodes CASTQFRDRNSPLHF.

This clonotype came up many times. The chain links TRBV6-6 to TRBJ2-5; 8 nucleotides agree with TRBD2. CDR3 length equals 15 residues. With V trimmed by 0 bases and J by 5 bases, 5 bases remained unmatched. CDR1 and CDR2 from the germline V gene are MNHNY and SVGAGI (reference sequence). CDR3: CASSYSSGGEETQYF. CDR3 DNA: TGTGCCAGCAGTTACTCGAGCGGGGGCGAGGAGACCCAGTACTTC.

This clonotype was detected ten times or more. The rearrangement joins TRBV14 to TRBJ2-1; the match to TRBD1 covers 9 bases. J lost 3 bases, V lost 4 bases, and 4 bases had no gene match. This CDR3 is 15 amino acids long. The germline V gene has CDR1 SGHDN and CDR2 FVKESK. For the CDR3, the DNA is TGTGCCAGCAGCCTACACAGGGGGCTCTACAATGAGCAGTTCTTC. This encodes CASSLHRGLYNEQFF.

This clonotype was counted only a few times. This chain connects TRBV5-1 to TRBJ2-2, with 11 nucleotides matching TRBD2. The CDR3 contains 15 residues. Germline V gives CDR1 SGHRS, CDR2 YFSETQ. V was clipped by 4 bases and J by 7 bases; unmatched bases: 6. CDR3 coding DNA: TGCGCCAGCAGCGTAGCGGGAGGGAATTTCGGGGAGCTGTTTTTT. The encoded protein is CASSVAGGNFGELFF. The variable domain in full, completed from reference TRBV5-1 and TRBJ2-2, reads KAGVTQTPRYLIKTRGQQVTLSCSPISGHRSVSWYQQTPGQGLQFLFEYFSETQRNKGNFPGRFSGRQFSNSRSEMNVSTLELGDSALYLCASSVAGGNFGELFFGEGSRLTVL.

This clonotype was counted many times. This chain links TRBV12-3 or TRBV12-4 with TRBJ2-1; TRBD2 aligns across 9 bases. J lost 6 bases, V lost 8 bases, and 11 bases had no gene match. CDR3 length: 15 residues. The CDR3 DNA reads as TGTGCCAGCTCCTCGCGGGGGGGGGTTCGCAATGAGCAGTTCTTC. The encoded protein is CASSSRGGVRNEQFF.

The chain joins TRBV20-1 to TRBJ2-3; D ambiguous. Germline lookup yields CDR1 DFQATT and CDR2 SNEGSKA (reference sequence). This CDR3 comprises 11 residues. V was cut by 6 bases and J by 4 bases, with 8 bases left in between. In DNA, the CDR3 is TGCAGTGCCCATAACGCAGATACGCAGTATTTT. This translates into CSAHNADTQYF.

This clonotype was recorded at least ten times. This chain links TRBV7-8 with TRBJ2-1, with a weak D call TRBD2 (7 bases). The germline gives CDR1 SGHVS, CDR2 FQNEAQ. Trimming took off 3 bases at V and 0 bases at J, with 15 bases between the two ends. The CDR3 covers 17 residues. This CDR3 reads CASSLGGGGSSYNEQFF. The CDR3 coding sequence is TGTGCCAGCAGCTTGGGCGGGGGCGGAAGCTCCTACAATGAGCAGTTCTTC.

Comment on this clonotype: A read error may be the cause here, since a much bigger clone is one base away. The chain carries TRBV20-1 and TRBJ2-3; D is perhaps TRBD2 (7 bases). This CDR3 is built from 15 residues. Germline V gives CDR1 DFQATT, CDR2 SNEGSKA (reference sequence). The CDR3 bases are TGCCGTGCTAGAGATGGGCAGGGGAGGGCAGATACGCAGTATTTT. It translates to CRARDGQGRADTQYF.

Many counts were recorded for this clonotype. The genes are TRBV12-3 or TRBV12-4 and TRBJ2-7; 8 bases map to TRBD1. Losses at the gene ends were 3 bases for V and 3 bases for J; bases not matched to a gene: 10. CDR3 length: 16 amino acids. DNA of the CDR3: TGTGCCAGCAGTTTCCGATGGACAGGGAGCTACTACGAGCAGTACTTC. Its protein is CASSFRWTGSYYEQYF.

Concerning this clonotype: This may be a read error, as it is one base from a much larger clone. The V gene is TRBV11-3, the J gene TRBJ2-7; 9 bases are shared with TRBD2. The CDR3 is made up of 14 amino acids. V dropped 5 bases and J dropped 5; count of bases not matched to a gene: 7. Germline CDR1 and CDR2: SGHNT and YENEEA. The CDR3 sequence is CASSLGGGADEQYF. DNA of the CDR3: TGTGCCAGCAGCCTTGGCGGGGGGGCCGACGAGCAGTACTTC.

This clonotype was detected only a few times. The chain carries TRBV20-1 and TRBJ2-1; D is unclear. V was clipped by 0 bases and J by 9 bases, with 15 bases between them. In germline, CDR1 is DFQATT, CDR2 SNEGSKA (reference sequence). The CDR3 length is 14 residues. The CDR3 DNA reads TGCAGTGCTAGAGATCGGACGGTATTGGGTGAGCAGTTCTTC. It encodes CSARDRTVLGEQFF.

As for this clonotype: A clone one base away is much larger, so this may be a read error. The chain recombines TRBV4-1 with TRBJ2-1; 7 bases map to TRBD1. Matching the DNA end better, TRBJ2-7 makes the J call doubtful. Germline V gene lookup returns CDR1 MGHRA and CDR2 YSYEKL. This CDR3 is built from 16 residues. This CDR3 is CASSQADRSSYNEQYF. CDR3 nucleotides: TGCGCCAGCAGCCAGGCGGACAGGAGCTCCTACAATGAGCAGTACTTC.

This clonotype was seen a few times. DNA for the CDR3: TGTGCCAGCAATCTTCAGGGGTTAGAATCACCCCTCCACTTT. Its protein is CASNLQGLESPLHF. The gene calls are TRBV2 and TRBJ1-6, with a weak D call TRBD1 (6 bases). The CDR3 extends over 14 amino acids. With 7 bases removed from V and 10 bases from J, the gap between germline ends came to 17 bases. Per the germline V gene, CDR1 is SNHLY and CDR2 is FYNNEI.

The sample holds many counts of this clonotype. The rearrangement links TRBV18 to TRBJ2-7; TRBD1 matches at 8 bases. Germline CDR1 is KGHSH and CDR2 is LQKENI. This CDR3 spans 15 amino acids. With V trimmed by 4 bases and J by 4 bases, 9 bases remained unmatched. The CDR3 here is CASSHSSTGAYEQYF. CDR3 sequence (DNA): TGTGCCAGCTCACACTCTTCGACAGGGGCTTACGAGCAGTACTTC.

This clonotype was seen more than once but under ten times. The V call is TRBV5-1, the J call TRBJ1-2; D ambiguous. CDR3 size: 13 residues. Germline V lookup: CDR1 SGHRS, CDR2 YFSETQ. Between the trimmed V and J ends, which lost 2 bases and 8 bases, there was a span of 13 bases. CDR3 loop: CASSFAEGVGYTF. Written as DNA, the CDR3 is TGCGCCAGCAGCTTTGCAGAAGGAGTCGGCTACACCTTC.